The TCR beta chain under discussion was sequenced for a study of cytomegalovirus exposure and HLA in healthy donors. PCR employed 60 Vbeta and 13 Jbeta primers. TCRdb's copy holds only in-frame clones and misses some; the assay was immunoSEQ multiplex PCR. The sample holds about 140,000 clones, approximately 80% seen once. V lost 3 bases, J lost 3 bases, and 12 bases stayed unmatched. The germline CDR1 and CDR2 sequences are MGHDK and SYGVNS. There are 18 residues in the CDR3. Comments on this clone: The antigen is not known.

Study-level points and caveats: The dataset shows that most TCR sequences were rare, while some public TCRs occurred in many donors. For cytomegalovirus status, the classifier reportedly gave diagnoses with high specificity and sensitivity. In most subjects, TCR beta sequences reportedly gave accurate predictions of HLA-A and HLA-B alleles.

Source material: PBMCs. The chain joins TRBV25-1 to TRBJ1-4, with 8 bases that match TRBD1. This TCR derives from a male donor in good health and CMV-seronegative. DNA for the CDR3: TGTGCCAGCAGTGATCCTCTCCAGGGGGCGCCGCCTAATGAAAAACTGTTTTTT. As protein: CASSDPLQGAPPNEKLFF.